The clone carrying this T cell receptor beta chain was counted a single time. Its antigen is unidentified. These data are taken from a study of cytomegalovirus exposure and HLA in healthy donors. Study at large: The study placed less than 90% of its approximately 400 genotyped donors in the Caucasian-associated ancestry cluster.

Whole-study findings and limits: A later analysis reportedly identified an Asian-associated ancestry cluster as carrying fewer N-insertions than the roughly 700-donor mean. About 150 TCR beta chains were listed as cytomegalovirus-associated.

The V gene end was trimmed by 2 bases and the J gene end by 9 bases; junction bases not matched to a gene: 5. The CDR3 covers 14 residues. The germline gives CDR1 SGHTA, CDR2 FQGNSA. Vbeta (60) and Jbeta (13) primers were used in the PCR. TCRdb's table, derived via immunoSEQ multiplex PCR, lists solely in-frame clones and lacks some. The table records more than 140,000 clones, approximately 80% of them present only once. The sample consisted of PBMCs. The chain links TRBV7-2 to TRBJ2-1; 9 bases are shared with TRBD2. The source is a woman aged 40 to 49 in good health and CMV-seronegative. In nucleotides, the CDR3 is TGTGCCAGCAGCTTAAGGCGGGAGGGGGGTGAGCAGTTCTTC. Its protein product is CASSLRREGGEQFF.